This T cell receptor beta chain is drawn from a study of monozygotic twins with cystic fibrosis. Whole-study findings and limits: Co-twins had the most similar V usage for 13 of 16 pairs, J for 8. Clonality was generally low (median roughly 0.01), higher in the most severe patients. Unrelated CF individuals shared fewer identical clonotypes than monozygotic CF twins.

On this clone itself: What it recognizes is unknown.

Produced via immunoSEQ multiplex PCR; TCRdb's table is partial and in-frame only. Among roughly 13,000 clones listed, just under 95% were seen once. This CDR3 region has 14 residues. The V gene end was trimmed by 6 bases and the J gene end by 4 bases; junction bases not matched to a gene: 9. CDR1 MNHNY and CDR2 SVGAGI come from the germline V gene (reference sequence). The sample was blood. J is TRBJ2-7 and V is TRBV6-6, with TRBD1 matching over 7 bases. The source of this sequence is a girl aged 2-15 years with cystic fibrosis. The chain's CDR3 is CASSWVKGAYEQYF. The CDR3 region has the DNA TGTGCCAGCAGCTGGGTGAAGGGGGCGTACGAGCAGTACTTC.